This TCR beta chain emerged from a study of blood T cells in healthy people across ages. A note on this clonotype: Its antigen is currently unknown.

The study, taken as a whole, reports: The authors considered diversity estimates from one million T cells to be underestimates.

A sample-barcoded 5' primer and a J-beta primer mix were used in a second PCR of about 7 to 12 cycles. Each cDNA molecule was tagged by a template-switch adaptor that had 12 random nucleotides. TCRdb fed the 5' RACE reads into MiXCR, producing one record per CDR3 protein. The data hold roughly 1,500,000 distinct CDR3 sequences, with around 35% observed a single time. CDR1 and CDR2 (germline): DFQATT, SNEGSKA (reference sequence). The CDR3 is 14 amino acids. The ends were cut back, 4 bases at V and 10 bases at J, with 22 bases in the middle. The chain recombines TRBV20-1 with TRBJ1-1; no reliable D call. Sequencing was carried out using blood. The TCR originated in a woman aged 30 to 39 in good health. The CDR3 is CSATAQLVLMVAFF. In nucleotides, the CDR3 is TGCAGTGCTACGGCACAGCTCGTCCTAATGGTAGCTTTCTTT.